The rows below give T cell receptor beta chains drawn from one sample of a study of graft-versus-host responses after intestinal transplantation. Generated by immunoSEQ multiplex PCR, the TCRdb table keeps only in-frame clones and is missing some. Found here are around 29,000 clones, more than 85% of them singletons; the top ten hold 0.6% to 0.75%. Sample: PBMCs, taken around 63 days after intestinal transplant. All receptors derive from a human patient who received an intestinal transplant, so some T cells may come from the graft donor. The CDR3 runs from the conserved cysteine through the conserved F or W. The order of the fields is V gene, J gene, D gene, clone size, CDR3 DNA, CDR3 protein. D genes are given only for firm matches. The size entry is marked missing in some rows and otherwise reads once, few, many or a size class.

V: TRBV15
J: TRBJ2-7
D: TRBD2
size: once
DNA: TGTGCCACCAGCCAGCGGGGAGCTTACTACGAGCAGTACTTC
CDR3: CATSQRGAYYEQYF

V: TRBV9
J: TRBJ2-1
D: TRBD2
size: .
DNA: TGTGCCAGCAGCGTCGCGGGAGTCAATGAGCAGTTCTTC
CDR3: CASSVAGVNEQFF

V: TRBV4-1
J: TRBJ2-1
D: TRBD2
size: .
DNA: TGCGCCAGCAGCCAAGATGGGGCTAGCGGGGATTGGGTTTTTGAGGGCAATGAGCAGTTCTTC
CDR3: CASSQDGASGDWVFEGNEQFF

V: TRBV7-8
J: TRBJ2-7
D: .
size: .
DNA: TGTGCCAGCAGCTTTGGGCCATCTTCCAACGAGCAGTACTTC
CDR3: CASSFGPSSNEQYF

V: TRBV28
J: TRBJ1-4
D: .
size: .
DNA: TGTGCCACCATAGAAGAGCGCCGAGCAACTAATGAAAAACTGTTTTTT
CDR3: CATIEERRATNEKLFF

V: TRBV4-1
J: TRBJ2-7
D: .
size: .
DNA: TGCGCCAGCAGCCAAGAAGCCACCTACGAGCAGTACTTC
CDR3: CASSQEATYEQYF

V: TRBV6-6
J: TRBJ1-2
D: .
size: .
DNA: TGTGCCAGCAGTTTGAGTGTGGTGACCGGCTACACCTTC
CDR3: CASSLSVVTGYTF

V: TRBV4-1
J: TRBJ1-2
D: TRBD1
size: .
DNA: TGCGCCAGCAGCCGAGCAGGGGGCTACTACACCTTC
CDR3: CASSRAGGYYTF

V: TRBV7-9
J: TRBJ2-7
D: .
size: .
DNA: TGTGCCAGCAGCCCCTCCAGGACGGCCCAAATCTACGAGCAGTACTTC
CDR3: CASSPSRTAQIYEQYF

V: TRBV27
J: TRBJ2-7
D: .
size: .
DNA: TGTGCCAGCAGCGGGACGGCCTACGAGCAGTACTTC
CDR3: CASSGTAYEQYF

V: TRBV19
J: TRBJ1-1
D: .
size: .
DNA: TGTGCCAGTAGTCTCCGCCAGGGATTCAACACTGAAGCTTTCTTT
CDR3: CASSLRQGFNTEAFF

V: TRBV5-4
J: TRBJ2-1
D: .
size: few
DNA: TGTGCCAGCAGCTTCGGGCTCAATGAGCAGTTCTTC
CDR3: CASSFGLNEQFF

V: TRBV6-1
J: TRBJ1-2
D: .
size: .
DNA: TGTGCCAGCAGTGAAGTAGCGGGAGCTAACTATGGCTACACCTTC
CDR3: CASSEVAGANYGYTF

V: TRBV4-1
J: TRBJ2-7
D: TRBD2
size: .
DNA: TGCGCCAGCAGCCAAAATCTAGCGGGAGGGGACCCTTTCTACTACGAGCAGTACTTC
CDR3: CASSQNLAGGDPFYYEQYF

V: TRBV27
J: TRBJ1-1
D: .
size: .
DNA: TGTGCCAGCAGTCTAACAGCAGGGGTGGGGGCTTTCTTT
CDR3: CASSLTAGVGAFF

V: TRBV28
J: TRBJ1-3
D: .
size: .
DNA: TGTGCCACCCAGTTCGGGTGGGGTCGGGACACCATATATTTT
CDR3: CATQFGWGRDTIYF

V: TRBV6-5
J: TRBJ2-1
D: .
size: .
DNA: TGTGCCAGCAGTTCGGATGGTGAGCAGTTCTTC
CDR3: CASSSDGEQFF

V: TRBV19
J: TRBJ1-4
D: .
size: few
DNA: TGTGCCAGTAGGGACAGACCTAATGAAAAACTGTTTTTT
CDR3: CASRDRPNEKLFF

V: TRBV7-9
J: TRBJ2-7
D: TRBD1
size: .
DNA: TGTGCCAGCAGACCGGGACAGGGCTACGAGCAGTACTTC
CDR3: CASRPGQGYEQYF

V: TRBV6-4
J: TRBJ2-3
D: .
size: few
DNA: TGTGCCAGCAGCCAGGACGGAAGCACAGATACGCAGTATTTT
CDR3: CASSQDGSTDTQYF

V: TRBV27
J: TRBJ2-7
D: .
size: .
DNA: TGTGCCAGCAGTTTGGGCAGCGCCTACGAGCAGTACTTC
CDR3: CASSLGSAYEQYF

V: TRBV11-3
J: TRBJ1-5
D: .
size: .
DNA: TGTGCCAGCAGCTTAGTCAGCAGGTTGGACGATAGCAATCAGCCCCAGCATTTT
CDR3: CASSLVSRLDDSNQPQHF